This TCR beta chain was recovered during a study of shared clonotypes between healthy human individuals. TCRdb's table, derived via immunoSEQ multiplex PCR, lists solely in-frame clones and lacks some. The sample lists hundreds of thousands of clones, roughly 96% occurring once. Losses at the gene ends were 10 bases for V and 2 bases for J; bases not matched to a gene: 3. The CDR3 is 12 residues long. CDR1 is ENHRY and CDR2 is SYGVKD in the germline V gene. What was sequenced was memory CD8+ T cells sorted from blood. Subset described: CD45RO+ cells pooled with CCR7-negative TemRA cells. The rearrangement links TRBV10-3 to TRBJ2-5; 8 bases are a match to TRBD1. This TCR came from a man aged 30 to 45 in good health. CDR3 sequence: CATRQGQETQYF. CDR3 DNA: TGTGCCACTCGACAGGGGCAAGAGACCCAGTACTTC.